The TCR beta chain described here comes from a study of CD8 T cells in Susac syndrome (dated by TCRdb to between 2018 and 2021). At the level of the whole study: Whether CD8+ T cell activation and differentiation in Susac syndrome was antigen driven was tested using repertoire sequencing. Clonality of the CD8+ T cell repertoire was compared between eleven to twelve healthy donors, approximately 14 Susac syndrome patients and 15 or so multiple sclerosis patients.

Broad study findings and their caveats: The TCR sequencing and HLA analysis was acknowledged to have included a relatively small number of individuals.

This clonotype was recorded a few times. Its antigen is unknown. Base qualities were left out, and no much larger clone turns up one base away. High-throughput TCR beta sequencing profiled peripheral blood CD8+ and CD4+ T cells from healthy donors, Susac syndrome patients and multiple sclerosis patients. Multiple sclerosis controls were treatment-naive patients with stable or active relapsing-remitting disease fulfilling revised McDonald criteria. Bulk CD8+ and CD4+ T cells were purified by magnetic negative isolation, while CD8+ TEMRA cells were enriched using FACS. Blood was drawn into EDTA tubes, processed within 24 hours, and PBMCs were isolated by density gradient centrifugation. PBMCs intended for TCR sequencing were frozen in liquid nitrogen and were later thawed in a 37 degrees C water bath. The sorted or isolated CD4+, CD8+ and CD8+ TEMRA cells had a purity of 90% or higher. RNA was extracted using the RNeasy kit, and roughly 0.45 to 1 microgram was reverse transcribed with random hexamers. TCR beta CDR3 regions were amplified with the immunoSEQ multiplex PCR assay covering 54 Vbeta and 13 Jbeta segments. PCR amplification bias was corrected using a synthetic template baseline for primer optimization and computational correction. Turning to the authors' computational methods: Only productive sequences were kept, with reads annotated to V, D and J genes according to IMGT and analyzed in immunoSEQ Analyzer. Clonality was calculated as one minus the Shannon entropy normalized by log2 of the number of productive unique sequences. For each patient and control, public and private clones were evaluated within the 100 most prevalent clones. Susac-specific clones were defined as absent from healthy and MS cohorts, 800 to 1,200 published viral clones and other ImmuneACCESS disease sequences. TCRdb redid the processing of the public reads, applying fastp at Q25 and MiXCR, and retained in-frame beta chains. Entries are consolidated by CDR3 protein sequence, retaining the most common genes and DNA. TCRdb's processing, not the authors', yielded these V and J calls. The sample table records under 150,000 distinct CDR3 sequences; around nine tenths of these occur just once. Clones ranked in the top ten supply 0.24% of the sample.

Sequenced sample: CD8+ T cells from PBMCs. The clonotype originates from a human donor with multiple sclerosis.

The sequenced DNA: TGTGCCAGCATGGCCGGGACAGGGGGCCAACAGCAGTTCTTC. Its coded protein is CASMAGTGGQQQFF. The chain links TRBV6-1 with TRBJ2-1, with TRBD1 matching 12 junction bases. CDR1 and CDR2 (MNHNS, SASEGT) derive from the germline V gene. The CDR3 goes from the cysteine to the phenylalanine over 14 residues. Only the CDR3 DNA stays, 42 bases, in frame from base 1. V loses 7 bases at its end and J loses 11 bases; junction bases beyond the gene matches: 9.